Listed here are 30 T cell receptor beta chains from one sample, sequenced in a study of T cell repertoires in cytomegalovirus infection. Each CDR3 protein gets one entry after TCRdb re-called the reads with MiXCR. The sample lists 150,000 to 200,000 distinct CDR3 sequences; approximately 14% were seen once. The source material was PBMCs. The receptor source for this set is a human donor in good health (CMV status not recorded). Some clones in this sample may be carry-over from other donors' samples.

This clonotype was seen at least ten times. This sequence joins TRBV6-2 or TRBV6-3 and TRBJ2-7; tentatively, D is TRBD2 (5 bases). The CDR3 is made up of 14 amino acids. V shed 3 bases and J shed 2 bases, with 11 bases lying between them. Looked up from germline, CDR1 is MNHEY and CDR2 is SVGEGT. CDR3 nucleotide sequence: TGTGCCAGCAGTTATACGGGGAGCACCTACGAGCAGTACTTC. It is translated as CASSYTGSTYEQYF.

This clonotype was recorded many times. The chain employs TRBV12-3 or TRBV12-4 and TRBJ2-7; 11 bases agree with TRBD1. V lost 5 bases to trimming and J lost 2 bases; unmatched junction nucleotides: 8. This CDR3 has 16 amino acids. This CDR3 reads CASSVLRDRGAYEQYF. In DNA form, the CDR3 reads TGTGCCAGCAGTGTACTCCGGGACAGGGGGGCCTACGAGCAGTACTTC.

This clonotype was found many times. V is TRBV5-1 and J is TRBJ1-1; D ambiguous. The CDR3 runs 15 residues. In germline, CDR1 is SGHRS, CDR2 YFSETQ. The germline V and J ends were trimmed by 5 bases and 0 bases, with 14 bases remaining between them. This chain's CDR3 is CASRGPTHMNTEAFF. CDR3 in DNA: TGCGCCAGCAGGGGTCCAACCCACATGAACACTGAAGCTTTCTTT.

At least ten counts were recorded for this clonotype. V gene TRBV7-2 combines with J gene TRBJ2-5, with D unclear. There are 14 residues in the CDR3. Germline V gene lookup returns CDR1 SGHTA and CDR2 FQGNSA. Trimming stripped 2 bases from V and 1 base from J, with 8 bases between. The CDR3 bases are TGTGCCAGCAGCTTAACTCCCTTCCAAGAGACCCAGTACTTC. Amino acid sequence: CASSLTPFQETQYF.

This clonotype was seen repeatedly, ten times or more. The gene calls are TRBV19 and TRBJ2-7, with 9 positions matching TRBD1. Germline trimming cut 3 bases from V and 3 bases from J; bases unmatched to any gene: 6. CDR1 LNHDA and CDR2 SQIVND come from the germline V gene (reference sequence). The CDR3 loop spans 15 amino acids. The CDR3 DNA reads TGTGCCAGTAGTATCGGTGACAGGGGGTACTACGAGCAGTACTTC. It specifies CASSIGDRGYYEQYF.

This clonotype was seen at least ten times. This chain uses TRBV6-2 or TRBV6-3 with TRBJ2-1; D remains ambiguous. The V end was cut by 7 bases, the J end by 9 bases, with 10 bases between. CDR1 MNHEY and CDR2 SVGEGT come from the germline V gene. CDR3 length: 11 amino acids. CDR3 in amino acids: CASTGGVEQFF. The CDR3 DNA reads TGTGCCAGCACCGGTGGAGTTGAGCAGTTCTTC.

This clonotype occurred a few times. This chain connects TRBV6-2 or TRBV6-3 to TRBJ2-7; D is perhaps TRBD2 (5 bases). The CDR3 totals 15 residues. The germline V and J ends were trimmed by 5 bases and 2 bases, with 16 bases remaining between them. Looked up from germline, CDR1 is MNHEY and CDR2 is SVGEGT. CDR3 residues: CASSDPKGRAYEQYF. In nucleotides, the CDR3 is TGTGCCAGCAGTGACCCAAAAGGGCGGGCCTACGAGCAGTACTTC.

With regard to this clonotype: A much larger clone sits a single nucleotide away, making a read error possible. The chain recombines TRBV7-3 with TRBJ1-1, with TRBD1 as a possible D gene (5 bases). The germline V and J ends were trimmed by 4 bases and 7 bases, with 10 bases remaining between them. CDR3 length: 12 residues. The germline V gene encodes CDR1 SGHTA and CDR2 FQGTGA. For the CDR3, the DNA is TGTGCCAGCAGCTCAGGGAGCATTGAAGCTTTCTTT. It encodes CASSSGSIEAFF.

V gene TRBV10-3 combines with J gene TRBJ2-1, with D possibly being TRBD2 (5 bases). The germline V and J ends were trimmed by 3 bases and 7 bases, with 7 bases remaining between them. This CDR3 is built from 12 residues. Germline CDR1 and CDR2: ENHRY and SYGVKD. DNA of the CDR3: TGTGCCATCAGTGAAGGCGGGAATGAGCAGTTCTTC. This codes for CAISEGGNEQFF.

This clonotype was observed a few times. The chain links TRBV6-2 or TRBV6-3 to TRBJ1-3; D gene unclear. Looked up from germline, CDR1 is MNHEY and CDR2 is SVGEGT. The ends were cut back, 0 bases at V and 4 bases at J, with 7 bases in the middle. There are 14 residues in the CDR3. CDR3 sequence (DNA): TGTGCCAGCAGTTACTCGAAGTTCGGAAACACCATATATTTT. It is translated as CASSYSKFGNTIYF.

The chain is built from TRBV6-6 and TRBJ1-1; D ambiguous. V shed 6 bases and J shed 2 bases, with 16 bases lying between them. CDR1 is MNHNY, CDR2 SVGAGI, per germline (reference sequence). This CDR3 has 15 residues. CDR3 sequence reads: CASSPAGIGNTEAFF. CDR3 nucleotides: TGTGCCAGCAGCCCCGCGGGGATCGGAAACACTGAAGCTTTCTTT.

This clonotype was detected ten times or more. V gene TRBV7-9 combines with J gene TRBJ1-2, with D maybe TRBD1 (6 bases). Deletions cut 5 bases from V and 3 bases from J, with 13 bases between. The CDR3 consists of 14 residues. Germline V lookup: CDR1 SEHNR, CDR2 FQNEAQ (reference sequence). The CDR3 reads CASSRDILDYGYTF. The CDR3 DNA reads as TGTGCCAGCAGCCGGGACATATTGGACTATGGCTACACCTTC.

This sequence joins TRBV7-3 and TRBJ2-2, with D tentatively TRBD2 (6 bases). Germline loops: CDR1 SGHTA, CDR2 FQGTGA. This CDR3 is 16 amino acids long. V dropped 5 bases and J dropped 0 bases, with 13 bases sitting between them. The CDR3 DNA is TGTGCCAGCAGCCTCCGGGCTAGCGCGAACACCGGGGAGCTGTTTTTT. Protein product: CASSLRASANTGELFF.

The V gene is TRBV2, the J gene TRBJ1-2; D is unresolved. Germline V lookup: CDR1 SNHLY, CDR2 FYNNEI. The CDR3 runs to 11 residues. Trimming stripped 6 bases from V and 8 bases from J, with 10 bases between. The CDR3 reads CASRGKKGYTF. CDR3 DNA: TGTGCCAGCAGGGGGAAGAAGGGCTACACCTTC.

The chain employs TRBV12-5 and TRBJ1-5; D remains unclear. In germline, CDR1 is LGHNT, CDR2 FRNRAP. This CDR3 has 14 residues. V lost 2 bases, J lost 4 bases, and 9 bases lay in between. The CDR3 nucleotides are TGTGCTAGTGGTTTGACGACATTGAATCAGCCCCAGCATTTT. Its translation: CASGLTTLNQPQHF.

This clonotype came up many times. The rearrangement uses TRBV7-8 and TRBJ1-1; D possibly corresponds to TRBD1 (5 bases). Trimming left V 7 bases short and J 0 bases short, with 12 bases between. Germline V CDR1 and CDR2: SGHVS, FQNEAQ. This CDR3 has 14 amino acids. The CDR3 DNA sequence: TGTGCCAGCACCTCGGGACTTGTGAACACTGAAGCTTTCTTT. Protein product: CASTSGLVNTEAFF.

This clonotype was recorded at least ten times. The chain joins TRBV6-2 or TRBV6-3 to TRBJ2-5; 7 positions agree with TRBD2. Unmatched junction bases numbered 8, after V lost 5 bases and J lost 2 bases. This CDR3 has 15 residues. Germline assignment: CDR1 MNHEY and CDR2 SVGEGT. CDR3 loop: CASSPMGGSQETQYF. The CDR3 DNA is TGTGCCAGCAGTCCCATGGGAGGGTCACAAGAGACCCAGTACTTC.

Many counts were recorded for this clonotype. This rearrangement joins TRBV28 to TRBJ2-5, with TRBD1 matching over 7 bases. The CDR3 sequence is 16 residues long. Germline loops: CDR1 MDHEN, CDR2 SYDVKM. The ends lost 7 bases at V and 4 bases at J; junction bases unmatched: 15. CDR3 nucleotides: TGTGCCAGCACCAAGAACAGGGGTAGTAGGGGAGAGACCCAGTACTTC. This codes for CASTKNRGSRGETQYF. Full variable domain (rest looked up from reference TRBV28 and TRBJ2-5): DVKVTQSSRYLVKRTGEKVFLECVQDMDHENMFWYRQDPGLGLRLIYFSYDVKMKEKGDIPEGYSVSREKKERFSLILESASTNQTSMYLCASTKNRGSRGETQYFGPGTRLLVL.

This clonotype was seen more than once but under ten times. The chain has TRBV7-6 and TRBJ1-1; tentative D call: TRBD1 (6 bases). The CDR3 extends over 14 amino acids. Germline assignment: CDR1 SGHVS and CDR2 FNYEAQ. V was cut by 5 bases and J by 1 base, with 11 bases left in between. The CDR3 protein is CASSAGASNTEAFF. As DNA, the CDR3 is TGTGCCAGCAGCGCGGGGGCGTCGAACACTGAAGCTTTCTTT. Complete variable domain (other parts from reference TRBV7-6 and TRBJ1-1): GAGVSQSPRYKVTKRGQDVALRCDPISGHVSLYWYRQALGQGPEFLTYFNYEAQQDKSGLPNDRFSAERPEGSISTLTIQRTEQRDSAMYRCASSAGASNTEAFFGQGTRLTVV.

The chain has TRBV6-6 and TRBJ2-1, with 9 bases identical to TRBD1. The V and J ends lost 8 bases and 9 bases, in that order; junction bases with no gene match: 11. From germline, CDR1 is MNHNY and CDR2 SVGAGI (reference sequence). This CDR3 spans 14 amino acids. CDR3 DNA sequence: TGTGCCAGCTACGAGGGGACAGGGAGCGGTGAGCAGTTCTTC. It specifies CASYEGTGSGEQFF.

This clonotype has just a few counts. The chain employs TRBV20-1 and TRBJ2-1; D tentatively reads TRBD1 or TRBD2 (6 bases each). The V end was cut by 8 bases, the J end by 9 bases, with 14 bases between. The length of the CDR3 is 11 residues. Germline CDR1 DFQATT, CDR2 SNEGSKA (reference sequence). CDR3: CSPRGGSEQFF. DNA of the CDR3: TGCAGTCCCCGAGGGGGGAGTGAGCAGTTCTTC.

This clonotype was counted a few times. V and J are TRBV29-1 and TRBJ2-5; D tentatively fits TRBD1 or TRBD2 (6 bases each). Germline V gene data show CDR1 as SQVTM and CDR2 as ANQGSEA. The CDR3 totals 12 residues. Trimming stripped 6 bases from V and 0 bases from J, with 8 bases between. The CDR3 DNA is TGCAGCGTCGGGGGCTACCAAGAGACCCAGTACTTC. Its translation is CSVGGYQETQYF.

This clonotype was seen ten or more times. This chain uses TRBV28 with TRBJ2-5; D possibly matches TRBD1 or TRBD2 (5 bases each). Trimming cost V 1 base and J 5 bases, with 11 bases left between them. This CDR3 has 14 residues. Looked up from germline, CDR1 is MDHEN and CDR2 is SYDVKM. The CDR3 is CASSLLRGGETQYF. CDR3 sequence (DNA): TGTGCCAGCAGTTTATTAAGGGGCGGGGAGACCCAGTACTTC.

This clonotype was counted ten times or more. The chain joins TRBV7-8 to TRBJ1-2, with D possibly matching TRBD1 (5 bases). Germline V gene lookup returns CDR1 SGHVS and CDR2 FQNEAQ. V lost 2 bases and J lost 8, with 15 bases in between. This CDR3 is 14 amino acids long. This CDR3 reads CASSLQELTGGYTF. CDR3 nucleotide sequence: TGTGCCAGCAGCTTACAGGAACTTACAGGAGGCTACACCTTC.

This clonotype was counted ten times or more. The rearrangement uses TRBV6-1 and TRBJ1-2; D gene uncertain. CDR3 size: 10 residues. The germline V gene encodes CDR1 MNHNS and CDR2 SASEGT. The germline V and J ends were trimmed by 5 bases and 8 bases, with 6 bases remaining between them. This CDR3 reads CASSMGGYTF. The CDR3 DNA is TGTGCCAGCAGTATGGGAGGCTACACCTTC.

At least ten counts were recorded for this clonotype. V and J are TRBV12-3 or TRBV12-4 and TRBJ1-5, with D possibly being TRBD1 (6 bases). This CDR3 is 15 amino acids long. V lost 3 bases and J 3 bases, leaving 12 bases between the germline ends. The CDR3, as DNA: TGTGCCAGCAGTTTGGCAGGGGACTACAATCAGCCCCAGCATTTT. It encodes CASSLAGDYNQPQHF.

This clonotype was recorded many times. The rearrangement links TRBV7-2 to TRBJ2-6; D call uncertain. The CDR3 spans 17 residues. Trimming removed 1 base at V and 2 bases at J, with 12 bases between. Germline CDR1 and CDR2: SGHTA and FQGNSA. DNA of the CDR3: TGTGCCAGCAGCTTAGAGGGTTACTCTCCTGGGGCCAACGTCCTGACTTTC. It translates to CASSLEGYSPGANVLTF.

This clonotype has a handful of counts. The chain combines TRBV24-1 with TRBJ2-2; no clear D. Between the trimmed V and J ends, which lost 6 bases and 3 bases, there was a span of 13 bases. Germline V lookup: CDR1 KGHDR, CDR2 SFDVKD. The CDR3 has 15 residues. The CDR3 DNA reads TGTGCCACCAGTTCCGTGGGATCGGACACCGGGGAGCTGTTTTTT. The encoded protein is CATSSVGSDTGELFF.

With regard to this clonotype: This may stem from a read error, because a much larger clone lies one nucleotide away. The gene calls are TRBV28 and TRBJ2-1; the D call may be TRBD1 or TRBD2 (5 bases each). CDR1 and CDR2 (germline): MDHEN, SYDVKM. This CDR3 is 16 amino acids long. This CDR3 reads CASSFSGAGSYNEQLF. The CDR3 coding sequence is TGTGCCAGCAGTTTCTCCGGGGCAGGGTCCTACAATGAGCAGTTATTC.

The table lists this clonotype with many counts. The CDR3 region is CASSSAPGQKDEQYF. CDR3 bases: TGTGCCAGCAGCTCAGCCCCGGGACAGAAGGACGAGCAGTACTTC. The V call is TRBV7-9, the J call TRBJ2-7; TRBD1 matches at 7 bases. V dropped 4 bases and J dropped 5; count of bases not matched to a gene: 11. This CDR3 spans 15 amino acids. Germline CDR1 reads SEHNR; CDR2 reads FQNEAQ (reference sequence).